This T cell receptor beta chain was documented in a study of CD8+CD57+ T cells in acquired aplastic anemia. Whole-study context: Average DNA yield from sorted CD4+ and CD8+ cells was around 3.2 ug. Broader study findings: Simpson's diversity of CD8+ cells was not significantly different in patients compared with controls.

Profiles of TCR beta VDJ and CDR3 were generated from a genomic DNA template. TCRdb analysed the reads with MiXCR anew, one entry per CDR3 protein. Here the sample spans 150,000 or so distinct CDR3 sequences, about 54% being singletons. The length of the CDR3 is 17 residues. With V trimmed by 3 bases and J by 5 bases, 10 bases remained unmatched. CDR1 SGHDN and CDR2 FVKESK come from the germline V gene. The sample holds many counts of this clonotype. The antigen remains unidentified. Patients included in sequencing had previously demonstrated CD8+CD57+ cell expansion by flow cytometry. Everyone among the patients had severe acquired aplastic anemia.

This TCR was recovered from a human donor with aplastic anemia. Sequencing was carried out using sorted CD4+, CD8+, or CD8+CD57+ T cells (not recorded which) from PBMCs. The gene calls are TRBV14 and TRBJ2-5; TRBD1 matches at 12 bases. The CDR3 region is CASSQRDRGPVLETQYF. The CDR3 coding sequence is TGTGCCAGCAGCCAGCGGGACAGGGGGCCAGTGTTGGAGACCCAGTACTTC.